This TCR beta chain emerged from a study of T-cell memory formation after mild COVID-19. This clonotype was detected only a few times. The antigen remains unidentified. V lost 7 bases and J 1 base, leaving 9 bases between the germline ends. CDR1 and CDR2 (germline): MNHEY, SVGEGT. This CDR3 has 13 amino acids. The 5'RACE method, run with constant-segment primers, produced TCR alpha and TCR beta cDNA libraries (carrying sample barcodes and UMIs). MiXCR, run by TCRdb on the 5' RACE reads, gives a single entry per CDR3 protein. The data contain 150,000 to 200,000 distinct CDR3 sequences, about a third of them singletons. Study-wide points: Researchers found some responding clones in pre-infection memory, a sign that cross-reactive memory joined. Confirmation of SARS-CoV-2 specificity was lacking for second-wave clones peaking day 37. Clones that shrank (day 15 to 85) were balanced CD4/CD8, whereas later expanders leaned CD4+.

Source material: PBMCs or a T cell subset sorted from them (not recorded which). The chain has TRBV6-2 or TRBV6-3 and TRBJ2-3; maybe TRBD2 (6 bases). This TCR came from an adult woman who had mild COVID-19 (a few samples of this study predate the infection). Cell type and time point are not known. This CDR3 is CASMIAGTDTQYF. CDR3 coding DNA: TGTGCCAGCATGATAGCGGGCACAGATACGCAGTATTTT.